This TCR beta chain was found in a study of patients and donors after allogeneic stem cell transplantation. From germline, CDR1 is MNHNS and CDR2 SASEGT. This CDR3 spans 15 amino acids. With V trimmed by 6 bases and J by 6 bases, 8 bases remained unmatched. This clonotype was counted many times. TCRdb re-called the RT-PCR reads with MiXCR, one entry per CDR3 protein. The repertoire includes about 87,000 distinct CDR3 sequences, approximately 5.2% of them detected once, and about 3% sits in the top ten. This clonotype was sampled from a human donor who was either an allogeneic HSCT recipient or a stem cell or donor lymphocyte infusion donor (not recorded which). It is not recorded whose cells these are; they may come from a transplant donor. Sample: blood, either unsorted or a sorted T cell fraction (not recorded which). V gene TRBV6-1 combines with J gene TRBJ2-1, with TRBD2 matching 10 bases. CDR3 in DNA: TGTGCCAGCAGCCGACAAGCGGGGGGGCGCAATGAGCAGTTCTTC. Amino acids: CASSRQAGGRNEQFF.